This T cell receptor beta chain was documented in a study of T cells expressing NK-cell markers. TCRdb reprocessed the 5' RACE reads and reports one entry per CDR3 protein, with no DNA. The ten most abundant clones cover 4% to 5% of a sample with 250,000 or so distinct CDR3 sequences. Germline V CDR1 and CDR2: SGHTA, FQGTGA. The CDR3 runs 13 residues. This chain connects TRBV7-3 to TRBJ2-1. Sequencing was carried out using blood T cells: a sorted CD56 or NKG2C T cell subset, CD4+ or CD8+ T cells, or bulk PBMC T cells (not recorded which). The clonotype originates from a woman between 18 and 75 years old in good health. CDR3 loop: CASGLADHNEQFF.